This TCR beta chain emerged from a study of T cell responses to AZD1222 COVID-19 vaccine. Study-level results: Possibly, clonal diversity was underestimated; donors were largely white British and included more females. Repertoire sampling occurred only after the peak T cell response. The study reported that nearly half of spike-specific TCRs target unmutated variant regions. There were vaccine-associated CD4 TCRs across spike, dominant at 160-218 and 743-854.

Some clones are missing from TCRdb's copy, which holds only in-frame ones; the method was immunoSEQ multiplex PCR. Of approximately 42,000 clones listed, more than 70% are singletons. For this clone: Its matching antigen is unknown.

The CDR3 has 14 residues. CDR1 and CDR2 from the germline V gene are SNHLY and FYNNEI. V shed 8 bases, J shed 2 bases, and the junction held 6 bases outside the gene matches. The V gene is TRBV2, the J gene TRBJ1-5, with 7 bases aligning to TRBD1. The sample was peripheral blood, taken 28 days after the second AZD1222 dose. This clonotype was sampled from an adult who received the AZD1222 COVID-19 vaccine. The CDR3, as DNA: TGTGCCAGCTCAGGGGGGCTTGGCAATCAGCCCCAGCATTTT. Amino acids: CASSGGLGNQPQHF. The variable domain in full, completed from reference TRBV2 and TRBJ1-5, reads EPEVTQTPSHQVTQMGQEVILRCVPISNHLYFYWYRQILGQKVEFLVSFYNNEISEKSEIFDDQFSVERPDGSNFTLKIRSTKLEDSAMYFCASSGGLGNQPQHFGDGTRLSIL.